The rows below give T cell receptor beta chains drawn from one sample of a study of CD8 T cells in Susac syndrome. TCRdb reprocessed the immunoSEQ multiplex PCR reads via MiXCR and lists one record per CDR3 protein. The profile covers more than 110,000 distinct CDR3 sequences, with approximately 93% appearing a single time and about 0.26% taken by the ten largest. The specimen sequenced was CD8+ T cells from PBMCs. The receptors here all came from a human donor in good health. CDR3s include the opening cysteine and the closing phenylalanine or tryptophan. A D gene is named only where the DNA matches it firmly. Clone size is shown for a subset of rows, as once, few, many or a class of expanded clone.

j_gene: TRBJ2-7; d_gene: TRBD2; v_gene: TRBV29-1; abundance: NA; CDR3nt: TGCAGCGCCCGGACTAGCGGGATCGACGAGCAGTACTTC; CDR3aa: CSARTSGIDEQYF
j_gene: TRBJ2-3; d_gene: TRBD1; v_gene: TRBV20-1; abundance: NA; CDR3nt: TGCAGTGCCCCGGGACAGTCCACAGATACGCAGTATTTT; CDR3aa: CSAPGQSTDTQYF
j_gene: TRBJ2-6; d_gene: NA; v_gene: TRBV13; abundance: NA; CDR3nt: TGTGCCAGCAGGAACACACACTCTGGGGCCAACGTCCTGACTTTC; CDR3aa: CASRNTHSGANVLTF
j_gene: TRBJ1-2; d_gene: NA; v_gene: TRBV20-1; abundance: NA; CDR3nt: TGCAGTGCCGAACCCGTTGGGGACTATGGCTACACCTTC; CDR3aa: CSAEPVGDYGYTF
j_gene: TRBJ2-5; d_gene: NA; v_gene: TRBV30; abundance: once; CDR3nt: TGTGCCTGGAGTGTGAGGGAGACCCAGTACTTC; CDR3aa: CAWSVRETQYF
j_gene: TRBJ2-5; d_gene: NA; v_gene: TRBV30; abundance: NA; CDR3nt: TGTGCCTGGAGAAACGACCCGGGGTGGGAGACCCAGTACTTC; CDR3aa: CAWRNDPGWETQYF
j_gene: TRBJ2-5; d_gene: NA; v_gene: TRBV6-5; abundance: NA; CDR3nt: TGTGCCAGCAGTTACCCAGGGACCCGAGAGACCCAGTACTTC; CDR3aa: CASSYPGTRETQYF
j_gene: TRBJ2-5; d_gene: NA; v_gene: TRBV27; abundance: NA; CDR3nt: TGTGCCAGCAGTTTAAACAGGGAAGAGACCCAGTACTTC; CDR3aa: CASSLNREETQYF
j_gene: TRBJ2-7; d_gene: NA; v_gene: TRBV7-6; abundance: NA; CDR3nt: TGTGCCAGCAGCCTTGGATTGGACGGTTCGTACGAGCAGTACTTC; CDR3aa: CASSLGLDGSYEQYF
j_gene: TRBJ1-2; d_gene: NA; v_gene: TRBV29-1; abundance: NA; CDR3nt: TGCAGCGTTGAAGATCGTCCGGGACAACGAAACTATGGCTACACCTTC; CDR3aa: CSVEDRPGQRNYGYTF
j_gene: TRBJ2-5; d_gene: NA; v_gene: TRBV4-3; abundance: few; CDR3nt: TGTGCCAGCAGCCAGGACAGCCAAGAGACCCAGTACTTC; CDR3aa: CASSQDSQETQYF
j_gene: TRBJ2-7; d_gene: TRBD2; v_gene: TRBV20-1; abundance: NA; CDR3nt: TGCAGTGCTAGTAATCTAGCGGGACCCTACGAGCAGTACTTC; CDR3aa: CSASNLAGPYEQYF
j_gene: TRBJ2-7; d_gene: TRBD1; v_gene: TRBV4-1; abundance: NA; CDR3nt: TGCGCCAGCAGCGTGAACAGGGGGACCTACGAGCAGTACTTC; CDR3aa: CASSVNRGTYEQYF
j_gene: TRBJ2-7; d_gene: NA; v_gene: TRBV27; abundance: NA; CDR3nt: TGTGCCAGCAGTTTACAGGAGTCCAGCGAGCAGTACTTC; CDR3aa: CASSLQESSEQYF
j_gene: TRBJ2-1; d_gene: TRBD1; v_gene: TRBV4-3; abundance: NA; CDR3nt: TGCGCCAGCAGCCATGGGAGAGGACAGGGATACAATGAGCAGTTCTTC; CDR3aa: CASSHGRGQGYNEQFF
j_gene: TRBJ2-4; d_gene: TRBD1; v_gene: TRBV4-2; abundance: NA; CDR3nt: TGTGCCAGCAGCCAAGATTCAGGCCAGGGGGTGGTAAACATTCAGTACTTC; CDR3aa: CASSQDSGQGVVNIQYF
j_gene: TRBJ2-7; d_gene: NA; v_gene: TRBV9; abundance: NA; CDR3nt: TGTGCCAGCAGCCCCACGCAGGGTTTGAGCTCCTACGAGCAGTACTTC; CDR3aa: CASSPTQGLSSYEQYF
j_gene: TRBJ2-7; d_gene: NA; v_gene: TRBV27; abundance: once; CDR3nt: TGTGCCAGCAGTATAAATAGCGGCTACGAGCAGTACTTC; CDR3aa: CASSINSGYEQYF
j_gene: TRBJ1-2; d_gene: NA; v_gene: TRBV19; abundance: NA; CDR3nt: TGTGCCAGTACATCTGGTCCCTATGGCTACACCTTC; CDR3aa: CASTSGPYGYTF
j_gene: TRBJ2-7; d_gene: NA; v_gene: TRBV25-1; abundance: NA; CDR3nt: TGTGCCACCGCTCAGGGCAACGAGCAGTACTTC; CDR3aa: CATAQGNEQYF
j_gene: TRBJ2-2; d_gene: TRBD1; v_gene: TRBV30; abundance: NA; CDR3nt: TGTGCCTGGACTATCACAGGGGCCGGGGAGCTGTTTTTT; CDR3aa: CAWTITGAGELFF
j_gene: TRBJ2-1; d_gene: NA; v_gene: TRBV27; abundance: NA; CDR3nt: TGTGCCAGCAGTTCCGGACCAGGGGAGCAGTTCTTC; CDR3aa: CASSSGPGEQFF
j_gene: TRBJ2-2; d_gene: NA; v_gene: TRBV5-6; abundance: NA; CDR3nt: TGTGCCAGTATACGATGGTCGGGCGGGGAGCTGTTTTTT; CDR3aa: CASIRWSGGELFF
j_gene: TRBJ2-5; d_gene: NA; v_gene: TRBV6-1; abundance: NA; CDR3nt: TGTGCCAGCGGGTGGAATCAAGAGACCCAGTACTTC; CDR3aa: CASGWNQETQYF
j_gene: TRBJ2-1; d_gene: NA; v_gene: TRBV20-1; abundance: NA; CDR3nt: TGCAGTGCTAGTATACAGGAGTCCTACAATGAGCAGTTCTTC; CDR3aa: CSASIQESYNEQFF
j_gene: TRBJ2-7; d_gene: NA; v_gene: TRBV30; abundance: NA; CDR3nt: TGTGCCTGGAGTGCGGGTGGGGGCGAGCAGTACTTC; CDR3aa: CAWSAGGGEQYF
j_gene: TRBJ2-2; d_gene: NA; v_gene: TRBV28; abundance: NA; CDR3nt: TGTGCCAGCAGTTCCCGTCCGGGCGGGGAGCTGTTTTTT; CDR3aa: CASSSRPGGELFF
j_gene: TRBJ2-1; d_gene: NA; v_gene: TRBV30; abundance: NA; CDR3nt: TGTGCCTGGAGTCCAGGTAACAATGAGCAGTTCTTC; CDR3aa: CAWSPGNNEQFF
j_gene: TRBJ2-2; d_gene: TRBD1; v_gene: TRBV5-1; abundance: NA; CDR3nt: TGCGCCAGCAGCTTGGCCCGGACAGGGGATACCGGGGAGCTGTTTTTT; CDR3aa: CASSLARTGDTGELFF
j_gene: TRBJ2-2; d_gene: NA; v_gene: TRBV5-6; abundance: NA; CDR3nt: TGTGCCAGCAGCTTCAACCCGGCCGGGGAGCTGTTTTTT; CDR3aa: CASSFNPAGELFF
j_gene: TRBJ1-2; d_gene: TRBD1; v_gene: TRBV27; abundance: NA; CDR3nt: TGTGCCAGCAGTGAGGGACAGTACTATGGCTACACCTTC; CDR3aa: CASSEGQYYGYTF
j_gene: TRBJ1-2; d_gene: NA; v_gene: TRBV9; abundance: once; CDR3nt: TGTGCCAGCAGCGGGGGACCTCTTTTGCGCTATGGCTACACCTTC; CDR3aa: CASSGGPLLRYGYTF
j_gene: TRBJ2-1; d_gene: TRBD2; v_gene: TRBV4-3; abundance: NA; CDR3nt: TGCGCCAGCAGCCAAGATCCCGAATCGGGAGGTGAGCAGTTCTTC; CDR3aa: CASSQDPESGGEQFF
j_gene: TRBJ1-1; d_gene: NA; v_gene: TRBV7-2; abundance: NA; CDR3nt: TGTGCCAGCAGCCCCGGACCCATGAACACTGAAGCTTTCTTT; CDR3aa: CASSPGPMNTEAFF
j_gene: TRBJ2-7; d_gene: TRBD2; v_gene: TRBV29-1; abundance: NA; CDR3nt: TGCAGCGTTGTTCTAGCGGGGGTAGAGCAGTACTTC; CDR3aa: CSVVLAGVEQYF
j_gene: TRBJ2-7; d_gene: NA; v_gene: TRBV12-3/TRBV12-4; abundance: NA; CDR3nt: TGTGCCAGCGACCTTAAAAGCTCCTACGAGCAGTACTTC; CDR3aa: CASDLKSSYEQYF